This T cell receptor (beta chain) stems from a study of technical replicates of blood from a few donors. Some clones are missing from TCRdb's copy, which holds only in-frame ones; the method was immunoSEQ multiplex PCR. Among about 89,000 clones listed, 85% to 95% were seen once. Germline assignment: CDR1 GTSNPN and CDR2 SVGIG (reference sequence). Unmatched junction bases numbered 10, after V lost 5 bases and J lost 0 bases. This CDR3 has 15 residues. Sequenced: T cells isolated from PBMCs. This clonotype was obtained from a human donor in good health. The chain recombines TRBV30 with TRBJ2-7, with 7 bases aligning to TRBD1. The CDR3 spells CAWAREGAISYEQYF. The CDR3, as DNA: TGTGCCTGGGCCCGCGAGGGGGCTATCTCCTACGAGCAGTACTTC.